One and the same sample provided the 17 T cell receptor beta chains below, sequenced in a study of T cells of healthy individuals. TCRdb recomputed calls from the 5' RACE reads with MiXCR, one row per CDR3 protein. The data show about 82,000 distinct CDR3 sequences, roughly 5% seen once. These receptors all come from a female donor in good health.

This clonotype was counted many times. The chain recombines TRBV4-3 with TRBJ1-6; 9 bases match TRBD1. Germline V gene sequence: CDR1 LGHNA, CDR2 YSLEER. CDR3 length: 14 amino acids. Trimming took 5 bases from V and 6 from J; bases not matched to a gene: 2. The CDR3 is CASSWDRANSPLHF. CDR3 coding DNA: TGCGCCAGCAGCTGGGACAGGGCTAATTCACCCCTCCACTTT.

There are many counts of this clonotype. This rearrangement joins TRBV27 to TRBJ2-7, with 9 bases matching TRBD1. This CDR3 region has 14 residues. Germline V gene sequence: CDR1 MNHEY, CDR2 SMNVEV (reference sequence). The V gene end was trimmed by 3 bases and the J gene end by 1 base; junction bases not matched to a gene: 1. The CDR3 DNA is TGTGCCAGCAGTTTTGGGACAGGGTCCTACGAGCAGTACTTC. Translation gives CASSFGTGSYEQYF.

This clonotype was found a few times. V and J are TRBV19 and TRBJ2-6; a possible D gene is TRBD1 (5 bases). V lost 0 bases and J lost 4, with 10 bases in between. This CDR3 spans 16 amino acids. CDR1 is LNHDA, CDR2 SQIVND, per germline (reference sequence). This CDR3 reads CASSIDGAPGANVLTF. The CDR3 region has the DNA TGTGCCAGTAGTATAGATGGGGCACCAGGGGCCAACGTCCTGACTTTC. The full variable domain, completed using reference TRBV19 and TRBJ2-6, is DGGITQSPKYLFRKEGQNVTLSCEQNLNHDAMYWYRQDPGQGLRLIYYSQIVNDFQKGDIAEGYSVSREKKESFPLTVTSAQKNPTAFYLCASSIDGAPGANVLTFGAGSRLTVL.

This clonotype was detected ten times or more. The rearrangement links TRBV24-1 to TRBJ2-3; D ambiguous. The CDR3 has 15 amino acids. Per germline, CDR1 KGHDR and CDR2 SFDVKD. Trimming shortened V by 5 bases and J by 7 bases, and 18 bases separated the two germline ends. This CDR3 reads CATSGTGPNMNTQYF. CDR3 nucleotides: TGTGCCACCAGTGGAACCGGACCCAACATGAATACGCAGTATTTT.

In its sample, this clonotype was seen many times. The rearrangement uses TRBV20-1 and TRBJ2-7; 8 bases align to TRBD2. V was clipped by 6 bases and J by 2 bases; unmatched bases: 6. Germline V gives CDR1 DFQATT, CDR2 SNEGSKA (reference sequence). The CDR3 runs to 13 residues. The CDR3 nucleotides read TGCAGTGCCCAGCAGCGGGAGCCCTACGAGCAGTACTTC. It encodes CSAQQREPYEQYF.

This clonotype appeared a few times. The rearrangement links TRBV6-5 to TRBJ2-7, with D tentatively TRBD1 or TRBD2 (5 bases each). The CDR3 loop spans 14 amino acids. Trimming stripped 5 bases from V and 2 bases from J, with 13 bases between. The germline V gene has CDR1 MNHEY and CDR2 SVGAGI. Here the CDR3 DNA reads TGTGCCAGCAGTAAACGGGACGGGACCTACGAGCAGTACTTC. It codes for CASSKRDGTYEQYF.

This clonotype was found many times. The chain couples TRBV20-1 to TRBJ1-6, with D unclear. Per the germline V gene, CDR1 is DFQATT and CDR2 is SNEGSKA (reference sequence). The V and J ends lost 6 bases and 8 bases respectively, with 11 bases between them. The CDR3 length is 12 residues. The CDR3 protein is CSASEEHSPLHF. For the CDR3, the DNA is TGCAGTGCCTCCGAGGAGCATTCACCCCTCCACTTT.

This clonotype was recorded at least ten times. The chain couples TRBV7-9 to TRBJ1-5; tentatively, D is TRBD1 (5 bases). This CDR3 contains 15 residues. V was clipped by 3 bases and J by 3 bases, with 12 bases between them. Germline V CDR1 and CDR2: SEHNR, FQNEAQ (reference sequence). CDR3: CASSLGPGFNQPQHF. In DNA form, the CDR3 reads TGTGCCAGCAGCTTGGGGCCGGGTTTCAATCAGCCCCAGCATTTT.

This chain's CDR3 is CASSLGGAHYGYTF. The CDR3 coding sequence is TGTGCCAGCAGTTTGGGGGGGGCCCATTATGGCTACACCTTC. The chain uses TRBV12-3 or TRBV12-4 and TRBJ1-2; TRBD1 might be the D (6 bases). This CDR3 has 14 amino acids. V was trimmed by 3 bases and J by 5 bases, leaving 13 bases between them.

This clonotype was counted ten times or more. V and J are TRBV20-1 and TRBJ2-3; D ambiguous. V was shortened by 0 bases and J by 4 bases, with 5 bases between the two germline ends. This CDR3 has 12 amino acids. The V gene's germline CDR1 is DFQATT and CDR2 SNEGSKA (reference sequence). The CDR3 sequence is CSARELSDTQYF. The CDR3 DNA reads TGCAGTGCTAGAGAACTATCAGATACGCAGTATTTT.

This clonotype appeared a few times. The chain links TRBV4-3 to TRBJ1-5, with TRBD1 identical over 9 bases. The junction had 4 bases not matched to a gene; V was cut back by 0 bases and J by 10 bases. Germline-derived CDR1 and CDR2 are LGHNA and YSLEER. CDR3 size: 14 residues. CDR3 DNA sequence: TGCGCCAGCAGCCAAGAAACAGGGGGCAATCCCCAGCATTTT. It codes for CASSQETGGNPQHF.

This clonotype was observed many times. The genes are TRBV12-3 or TRBV12-4 and TRBJ2-3; 11 nucleotides align to TRBD2. J gave up 0 bases and V 5 bases, and 4 bases lay outside the gene matches. This CDR3 has 16 residues. The CDR3 here is CASSTGTSGSTDTQYF. In DNA form, the CDR3 reads TGTGCCAGCAGTACCGGGACTAGCGGAAGCACAGATACGCAGTATTTT.

The table lists this clonotype with many counts. The chain couples TRBV7-9 to TRBJ2-6; D gene ambiguous. With 0 bases removed from V and 4 bases from J, the gap between germline ends came to 13 bases. CDR1 SEHNR and CDR2 FQNEAQ come from the germline V gene (reference sequence). The CDR3 length is 17 residues. The CDR3 sequence: CASSLAAGSAGANVLTF. The CDR3 coding sequence is TGTGCCAGCAGCTTAGCCGCAGGATCTGCAGGGGCCAACGTCCTGACTTTC.

The CDR3 sequence is CASSLGPKQYF. The CDR3 DNA sequence: TGTGCCAGCAGCTTAGGACCGAAGCAGTACTTC. This sequence joins TRBV5-5 and TRBJ2-7; D is unclear. Germline V gene lookup returns CDR1 SGHKS and CDR2 YYEKEE (reference sequence). Trimming pared 2 bases from V and 8 bases from J, leaving 8 bases between. The CDR3 is 11 residues long.

This clonotype was picked up a small number of times. The V gene is TRBV6-2 or TRBV6-3, the J gene TRBJ1-1; 9 positions agree with TRBD1. The CDR3 is 15 residues long. V trimming: 6 bases; J trimming: 5 bases; junction bases outside the gene matches: 10. CDR1 is MNHEY, CDR2 SVGEGT, per germline. The chain's CDR3 is CASRPPGQGTTEAFF. CDR3 DNA sequence: TGTGCCAGCAGGCCTCCGGGACAGGGTACGACTGAAGCTTTCTTT.

A few counts support this clonotype. V usage is TRBV6-5 and J usage is TRBJ1-4; TRBD1 matches 12 bases. CDR1 is MNHEY and CDR2 is SVGAGI in the germline V gene. The V segment lost 2 bases and the J segment 7 bases; nucleotides outside the gene matches: 5. CDR3 size: 16 residues. Here the CDR3 reads CASSYTGTGGAEKLFF. CDR3 in DNA: TGTGCCAGCAGTTACACCGGGACAGGGGGCGCTGAAAAACTGTTTTTT.

This clonotype was found many times. The J gene is TRBJ2-3, the V gene TRBV4-1; D gene unclear. There are 15 residues in the CDR3. V lost 5 bases and J lost 0, with 12 bases in between. In germline, CDR1 is MGHRA, CDR2 YSYEKL. CDR3 region: CASSGLGTSTDTQYF. The CDR3 DNA reads as TGCGCCAGCAGCGGTCTAGGAACTAGCACAGATACGCAGTATTTT.